These 4 T cell receptor beta chains share one sample of origin, sequenced in a study of blood T cell repertoires in COVID-19. The table came from immunoSEQ multiplex PCR; TCRdb's copy has only in-frame clones and leaves some out. This table has 310,000 or so clones, about 91% appearing once. The material sequenced was peripheral blood. The source of these receptors is a man aged 25 to 40 with COVID-19, enrolled during active disease.

The chain couples TRBV6-5 to TRBJ1-3; D is possibly TRBD1 (5 bases). V was cut by 1 base and J by 0 bases, with 10 bases left in between. Per germline, CDR1 MNHEY and CDR2 SVGAGI. This CDR3 is 16 amino acids long. CDR3 nucleotide sequence: TGTGCCAGCAGTTACTTGGGACTGAGCTCTGGAAACACCATATATTTT. It encodes CASSYLGLSSGNTIYF.

V and J are TRBV27 and TRBJ1-5; 9 bases are shared with TRBD1. The length of the CDR3 is 15 residues. The V segment lost 5 bases and the J segment 7 bases; nucleotides outside the gene matches: 9. Germline lookup yields CDR1 MNHEY and CDR2 SMNVEV (reference sequence). The CDR3, as DNA: TGTGCCAGCAGTCAACAGGGGGCAGGTCAGCAGCCCCAGCATTTT. It is translated as CASSQQGAGQQPQHF.

This chain's CDR3 is CSVGQGYADTQYF. The CDR3 DNA is TGCAGCGTGGGACAGGGGTACGCAGATACGCAGTATTTT. The chain couples TRBV29-1 to TRBJ2-3; 10 nucleotides match TRBD1. Germline V CDR1 and CDR2: SQVTM, ANQGSEA. CDR3 length: 13 residues. V gave up 6 bases and J gave up 4 bases; unmatched junction bases: 4.

The J gene is TRBJ1-5, the V gene TRBV16; D call uncertain. The CDR3 length is 14 residues. CDR1 and CDR2 (germline): KGHSY, FQNENV. V lost 4 bases and J lost 0, with 7 bases in between. DNA of the CDR3: TGTGCCAGCAGCCCCGTAAATAGCAATCAGCCCCAGCATTTT. Translated, it gives CASSPVNSNQPQHF.